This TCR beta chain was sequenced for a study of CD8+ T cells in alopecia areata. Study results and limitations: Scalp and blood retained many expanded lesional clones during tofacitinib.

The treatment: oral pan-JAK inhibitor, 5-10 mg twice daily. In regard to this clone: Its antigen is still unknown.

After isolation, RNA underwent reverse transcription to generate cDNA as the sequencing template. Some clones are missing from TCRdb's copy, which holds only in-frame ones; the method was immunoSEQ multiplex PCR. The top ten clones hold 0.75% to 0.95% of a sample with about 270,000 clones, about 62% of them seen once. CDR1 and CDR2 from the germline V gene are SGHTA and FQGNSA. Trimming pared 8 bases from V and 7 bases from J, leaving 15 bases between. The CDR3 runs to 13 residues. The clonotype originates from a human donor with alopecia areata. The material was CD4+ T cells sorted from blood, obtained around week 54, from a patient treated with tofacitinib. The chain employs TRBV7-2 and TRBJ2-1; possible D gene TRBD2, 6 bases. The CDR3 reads CASGRPRGNEQFF. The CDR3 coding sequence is TGTGCCAGCGGACGGCCGCGGGGAAATGAGCAGTTCTTC.